This T cell receptor (beta chain) was captured in a study of T cells in Graves' hyperthyroidism and ophthalmopathy. This clonotype has at least ten counts. Amplification of TCR beta CDR3 regions was performed using RNA transcripts as template. When the TCR CDR3 underwent first-round RT-PCR, the HTBI primer set was used. TCRdb analysed the multiplex PCR reads with MiXCR anew, one entry per CDR3 protein. Here the sample spans almost 350,000 distinct CDR3 sequences, about a sixth being singletons. Germline V lookup: CDR1 MGHRA, CDR2 YSYEKL. The CDR3 runs 16 residues. Trimming cost V 6 bases and J 4 bases; bases outside gene matches: 12.

Sequencing was carried out using blood. The rearrangement links TRBV4-1 to TRBJ1-1; 9 bases fit TRBD1. The sequence was collected from a woman between 40 and 55 years old with Graves' ophthalmopathy. The CDR3 sequence is CASRPITGGGGTEAFF. In DNA form, the CDR3 reads TGCGCCAGCAGGCCGATTACAGGGGGCGGGGGCACTGAAGCTTTCTTT.